This T cell receptor beta chain stems from a study of glioma-infiltrating T cells after dendritic cell vaccination. CDR3 size: 15 residues. Trimming shortened V by 0 bases and J by 4 bases, and 12 bases separated the two germline ends. The germline V gene encodes CDR1 SGDLS and CDR2 YYNGEE. This table comes from immunoSEQ multiplex PCR, and its TCRdb copy is limited to in-frame clones, with some not included. The table includes approximately 100,000 clones, over 60% detected once. The chain uses TRBV9 and TRBJ2-3; unclear D gene. This TCR was recovered from a human donor with glioblastoma. Specimen: blood, collected before dendritic cell vaccination. The DNA of the CDR3 is TGTGCCAGCAGCGTAGAGTCCTGGGCAGCAGATACGCAGTATTTT. Residues: CASSVESWAADTQYF.